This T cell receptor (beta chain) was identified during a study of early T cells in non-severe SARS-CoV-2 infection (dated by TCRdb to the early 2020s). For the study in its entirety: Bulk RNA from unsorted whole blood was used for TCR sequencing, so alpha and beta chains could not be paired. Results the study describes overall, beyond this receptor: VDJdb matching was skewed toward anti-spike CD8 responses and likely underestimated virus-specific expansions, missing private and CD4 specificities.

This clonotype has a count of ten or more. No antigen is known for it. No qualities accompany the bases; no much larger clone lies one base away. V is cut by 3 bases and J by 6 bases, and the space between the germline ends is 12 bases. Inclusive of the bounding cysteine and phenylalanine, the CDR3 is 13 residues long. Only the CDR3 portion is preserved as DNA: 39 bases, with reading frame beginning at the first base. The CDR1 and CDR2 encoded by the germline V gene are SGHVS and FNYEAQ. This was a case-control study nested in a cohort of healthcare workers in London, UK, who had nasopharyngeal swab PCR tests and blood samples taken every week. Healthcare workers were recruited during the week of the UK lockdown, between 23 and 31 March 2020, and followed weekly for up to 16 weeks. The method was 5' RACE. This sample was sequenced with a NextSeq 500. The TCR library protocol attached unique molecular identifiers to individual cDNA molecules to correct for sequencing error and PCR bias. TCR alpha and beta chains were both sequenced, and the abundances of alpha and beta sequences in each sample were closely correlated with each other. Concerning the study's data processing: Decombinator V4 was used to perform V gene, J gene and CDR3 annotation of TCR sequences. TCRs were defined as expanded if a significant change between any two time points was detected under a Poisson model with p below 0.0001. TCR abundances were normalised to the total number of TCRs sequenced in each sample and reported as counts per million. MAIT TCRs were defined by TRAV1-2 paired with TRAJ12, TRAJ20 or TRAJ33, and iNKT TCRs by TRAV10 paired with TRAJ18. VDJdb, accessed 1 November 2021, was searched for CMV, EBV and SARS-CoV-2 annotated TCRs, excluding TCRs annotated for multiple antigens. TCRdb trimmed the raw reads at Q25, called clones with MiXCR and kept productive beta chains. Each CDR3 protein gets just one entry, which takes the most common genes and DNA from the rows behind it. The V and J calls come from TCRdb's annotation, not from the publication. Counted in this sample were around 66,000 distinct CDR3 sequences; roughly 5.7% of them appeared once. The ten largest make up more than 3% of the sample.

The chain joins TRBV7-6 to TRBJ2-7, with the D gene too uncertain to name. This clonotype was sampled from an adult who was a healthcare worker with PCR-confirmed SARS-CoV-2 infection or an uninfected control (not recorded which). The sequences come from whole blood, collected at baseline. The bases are TGTGCCAGCAGCTTCTCCCAGTTCGGCGAGCAGTACTTC. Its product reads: CASSFSQFGEQYF.